This T cell receptor (beta chain) was sequenced for a study of blood T cell repertoires in COVID-19. V gave up 5 bases and J gave up 1 base, with 16 bases separating them. The CDR3 has 16 amino acids. Germline loops: CDR1 SGHTA, CDR2 FQGTGA. This table comes from immunoSEQ multiplex PCR, and its TCRdb copy is limited to in-frame clones, with some not included. The table has 200,000 to 300,000 clones, roughly four fifths seen once; the top ten hold under 4.5%. The chain recombines TRBV7-3 with TRBJ2-3; D may be TRBD1 (6 bases). The clonotype was recovered from a man aged 50 to 60 with acute or convalescent COVID-19. The specimen sequenced was peripheral blood. This CDR3 is CASSPQGRQGTDTQYF. The CDR3 DNA reads TGTGCCAGCAGCCCGCAGGGGCGTCAGGGCACAGATACGCAGTATTTT.